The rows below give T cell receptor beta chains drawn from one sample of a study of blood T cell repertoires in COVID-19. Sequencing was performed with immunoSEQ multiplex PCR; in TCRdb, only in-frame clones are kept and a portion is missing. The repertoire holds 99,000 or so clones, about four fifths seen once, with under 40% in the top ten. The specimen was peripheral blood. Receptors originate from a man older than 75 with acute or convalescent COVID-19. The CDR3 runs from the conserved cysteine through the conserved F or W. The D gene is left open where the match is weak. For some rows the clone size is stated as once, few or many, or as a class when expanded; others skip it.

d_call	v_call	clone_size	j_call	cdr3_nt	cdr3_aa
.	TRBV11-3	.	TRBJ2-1	TGTGCCAGCAGCTTAGCCCCCCAGGCGAGCAATGAGCAGTTCTTC	CASSLAPQASNEQFF
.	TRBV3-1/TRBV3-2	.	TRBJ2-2	TGTGCCAGCAGCCAAGTTACTGGACAGTACCTAACTACGAACACCGGGGAGCTGTTTTTT	CASSQVTGQYLTTNTGELFF
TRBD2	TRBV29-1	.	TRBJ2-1	TGCAGCGTTGTGGACCCTAGCGGGGAGTCCTACAATGAGCAGTTCTTC	CSVVDPSGESYNEQFF
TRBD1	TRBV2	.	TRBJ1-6	TGTGCCAGCCGGGACAGCCTTTCACCCCTCCACTTT	CASRDSLSPLHF
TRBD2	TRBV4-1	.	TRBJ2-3	TGCGCCAGCAGCCAAGTACTAGCGGGTTTAGGGGATACGCAGTATTTT	CASSQVLAGLGDTQYF
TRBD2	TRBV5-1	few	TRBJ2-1	TGCGCCAGCAGCTTCGAGACTAGCGTTAATGAGCAGTTCTTC	CASSFETSVNEQFF
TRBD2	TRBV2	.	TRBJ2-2	TGTGCCAGCAGGAGACTAGCAGCAACCGGGGAGCTGTTTTTT	CASRRLAATGELFF
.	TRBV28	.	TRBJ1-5	TGTGCCAGCAGTTTAACACATCAGCCCCAGCATTTT	CASSLTHQPQHF
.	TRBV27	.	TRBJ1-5	TGTGCCAGCAGTTACAGGTGGGGGGTGAGCAATCAGCCCCAGCATTTT	CASSYRWGVSNQPQHF
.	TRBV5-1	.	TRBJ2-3	TGCGCCAGCAGCTTGGATGGGGGCGGGAGCACAGATACGCAGTATTTT	CASSLDGGGSTDTQYF
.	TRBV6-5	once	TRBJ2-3	TGTGCCAGCAGTAGTGGACTGGCTAGCACAGATACGCAGTATTTT	CASSSGLASTDTQYF
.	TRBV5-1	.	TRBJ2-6	TGCGCCAGCAGCGCCCGGGGACTCTCTGGGGCCAACGTCCTGACTTTC	CASSARGLSGANVLTF
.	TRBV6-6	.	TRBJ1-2	TGTGCCAGCAGTTACCCCGGGGAGGGCTCCTATGGCTACACCTTC	CASSYPGEGSYGYTF
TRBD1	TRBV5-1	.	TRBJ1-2	TGCGCCAGCAGCTTGGGCGGGACAGCCTATGGCTACACCTTC	CASSLGGTAYGYTF
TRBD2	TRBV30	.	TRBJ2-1	TGTGCCTGGAGTGTAACAGGGGTGCCGCGGGAGGGCCCGTTCTTC	CAWSVTGVPREGPFF
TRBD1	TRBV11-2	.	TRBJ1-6	TGTGCCAGCAGCCCAAGCGGACAGGGTGGATCACCCCTCCACTTT	CASSPSGQGGSPLHF
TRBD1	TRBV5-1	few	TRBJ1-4	TGCGCCAGCAGCTTGGCCAGGGACAGCCAGGCAACTAATGAAAAACTGTTTTTT	CASSLARDSQATNEKLFF
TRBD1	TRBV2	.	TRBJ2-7	TGTGCCAGCAGTGAAGACAGGGGAACGCCCGAGCAGTACTTC	CASSEDRGTPEQYF
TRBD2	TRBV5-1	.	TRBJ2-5	TGCGCCAGCAGCGTCCTACCAGCGGGAGAGGGGGAGACCCAGTACTTC	CASSVLPAGEGETQYF
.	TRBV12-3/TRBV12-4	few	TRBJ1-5	TGTGCCAGCAGTTTAACCTCGGGTCAGCCCCAGCATTTT	CASSLTSGQPQHF
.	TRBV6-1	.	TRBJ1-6	TGTGCCAGCAGTGCTCCCGAGAAGGGCGGGTATAATTCACCCCTCCACTTT	CASSAPEKGGYNSPLHF
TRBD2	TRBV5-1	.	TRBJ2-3	TGCGCCAGCAGCTTGGGACTAGCGGGAGTAGTAGATACGCAGTATTTT	CASSLGLAGVVDTQYF
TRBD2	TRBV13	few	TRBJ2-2	TGTGCCAGCAGCTTATTCGCGGGAGCAGTGGGGGAGCTGTTTTTT	CASSLFAGAVGELFF
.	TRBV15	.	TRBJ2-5	TGTGCCACCAGCAGAGTCGGCGGGGTCGGAGAGACCCAGTACTTC	CATSRVGGVGETQYF
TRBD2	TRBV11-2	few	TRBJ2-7	TGTGCCAGCAGCCCCTACTTACTAGCGAACGAGCAGTACTTC	CASSPYLLANEQYF
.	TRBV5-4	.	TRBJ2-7	TGTGCCAGCAGCTTGAGGGACACCTACGAGCAGTACTTC	CASSLRDTYEQYF
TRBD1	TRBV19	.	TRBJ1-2	TGTGCCAGTAGTAGGGACAGGGCTAACTATGGCTACACCTTC	CASSRDRANYGYTF
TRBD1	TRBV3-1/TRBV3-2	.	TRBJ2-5	TGTGCCAGCAGCCCCCTACCGGGACAGGGTCAAGAGACCCAGTACTTC	CASSPLPGQGQETQYF
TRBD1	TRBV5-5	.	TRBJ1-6	TGTGCCAGCAGCGTGACAGGGGTGGATTCACCCCTCCACTTT	CASSVTGVDSPLHF
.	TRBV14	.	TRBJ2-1	TGTGCCAGCAGCCAAACTAGCTCCCAAGTTAGGAATGAGCAGTTCTTC	CASSQTSSQVRNEQFF
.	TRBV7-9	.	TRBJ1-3	TGTGCCAGCAGCGTTCTCGGGACACAGTCTGGAAACACCATATATTTT	CASSVLGTQSGNTIYF
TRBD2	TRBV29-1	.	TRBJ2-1	TGCAGCGTTGAGGCCGGGACTAGCGCCTCCTACAATGAGCAGTTCTTC	CSVEAGTSASYNEQFF
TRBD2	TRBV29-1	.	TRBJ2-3	TGCAGCGGGGGACTAGCGGGAGGGGATACGCAGTATTTT	CSGGLAGGDTQYF
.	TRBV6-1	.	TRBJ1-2	TGTGCCAGCAGTGAAATCCGACAGTCCCTTAACTATGGCTACACCTTC	CASSEIRQSLNYGYTF
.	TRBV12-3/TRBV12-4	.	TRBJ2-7	TGTGCCAGCAGTCAGACGGCCCAGGGGCAGTACTTC	CASSQTAQGQYF
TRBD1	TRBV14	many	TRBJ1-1	TGTGCCAGCAGCCAAGATGTGCTCGGGGACAGGGGGCTTTTGAACACTGAAGCTTTCTTT	CASSQDVLGDRGLLNTEAFF
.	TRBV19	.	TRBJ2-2	TGTGCCAGTAGTATAGCCGGGTACGGGGAGCTGTTTTTT	CASSIAGYGELFF
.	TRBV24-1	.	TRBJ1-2	TGTGCCACCAGGGGGGACACCTATGGCTACACCTTC	CATRGDTYGYTF
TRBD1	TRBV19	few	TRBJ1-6	TGTGCCAGTAGTGGTCGGCGACAGGGGAGGAGTAGGAATTCACCCCTCCACTTT	CASSGRRQGRSRNSPLHF
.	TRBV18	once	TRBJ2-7	TGTGCCAGCTCACCAGAAACGGCCTACGAGCAGTACTTC	CASSPETAYEQYF
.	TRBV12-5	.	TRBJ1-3	TGTGCTAGTGGTTTTCCTGACACCATATATTTT	CASGFPDTIYF
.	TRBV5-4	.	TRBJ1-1	TGTGCCAGCAGCTCTACCGGGACTAACACTGAAGCTTTCTTT	CASSSTGTNTEAFF
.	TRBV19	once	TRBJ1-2	TGTGCCAGTAGTACGGCGGGACGGCAAGCCTATGGCTACACCTTC	CASSTAGRQAYGYTF
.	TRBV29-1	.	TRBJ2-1	TGCAGCGTGGGTGGGACTCACTCCTACAATGAGCAGTTCTTC	CSVGGTHSYNEQFF
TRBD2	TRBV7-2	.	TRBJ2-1	TGTGCCAGCAGCTTAGTGGGAACTAGCGGGAGTGGTGAGCAGTTCTTC	CASSLVGTSGSGEQFF